The entry below gives a single T cell receptor beta chain sequence along with its context. V gave up 4 bases and J gave up 8 bases; unmatched junction bases: 8. CDR3 length equals 15 residues. The germline CDR1 and CDR2 sequences are MNHEY and SMNVEV (reference sequence). The data originate from a study of control samples from healthy donors and cancer patients. Generated by immunoSEQ multiplex PCR, the TCRdb table keeps only in-frame clones and is missing some. The sample has about 150,000 clones, over 90% seen once. This TCR was recovered from a man aged 50-60 years in good health. V usage is TRBV27 and J usage is TRBJ2-1, with 10 bases fitting TRBD1. Sequenced material: blood. As DNA, the CDR3 is TGTGCCAGCAGTTCGACAGGGGGCAATTATGATGAGCAGTTCTTC. Its protein product is CASSSTGGNYDEQFF.